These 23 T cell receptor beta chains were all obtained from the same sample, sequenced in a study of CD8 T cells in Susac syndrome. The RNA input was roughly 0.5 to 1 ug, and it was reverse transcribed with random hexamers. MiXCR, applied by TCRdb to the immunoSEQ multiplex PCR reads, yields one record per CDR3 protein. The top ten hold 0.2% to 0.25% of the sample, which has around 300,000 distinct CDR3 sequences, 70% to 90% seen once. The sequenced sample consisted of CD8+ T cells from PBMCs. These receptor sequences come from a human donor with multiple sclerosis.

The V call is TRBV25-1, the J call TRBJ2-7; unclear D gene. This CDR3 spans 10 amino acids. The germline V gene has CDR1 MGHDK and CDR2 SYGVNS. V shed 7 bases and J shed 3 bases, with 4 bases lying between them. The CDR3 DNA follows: TGTGCCAGCATCGGCTACGAGCAGTACTTC. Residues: CASIGYEQYF.

The CDR3 bases are TGCAGTGCGGGAGGGGGGCAAGAGACCCAGTACTTC. Encoded protein: CSAGGGQETQYF. This rearrangement joins TRBV20-1 to TRBJ2-5, with a tentative D call TRBD2 (7 bases). Germline V lookup: CDR1 DFQATT, CDR2 SNEGSKA (reference sequence). CDR3 length: 12 amino acids. The V end lost 6 bases, the J end lost 2 bases, and 10 bases lay between the germline ends.

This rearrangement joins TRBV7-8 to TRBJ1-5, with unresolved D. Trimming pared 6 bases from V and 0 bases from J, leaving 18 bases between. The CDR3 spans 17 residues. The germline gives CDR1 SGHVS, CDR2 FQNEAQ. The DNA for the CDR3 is TGTGCCAGCAGTTTGGGCACACCGATTTTTAGCAATCAGCCCCAGCATTTT. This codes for CASSLGTPIFSNQPQHF. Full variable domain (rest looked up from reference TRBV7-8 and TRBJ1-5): GAGVSQSPRYKVAKRGQDVALRCDPISGHVSLFWYQQALGQGPEFLTYFQNEAQLDKSGLPSDRFFAERPEGSVSTLKIQRTQQEDSAVYLCASSLGTPIFSNQPQHFGDGTRLSIL.

The DNA for the CDR3 is TGCGCCAGCAGCCAAGATGGACTTTACAATGAGCAGTTCTTC. This sequence encodes CASSQDGLYNEQFF. The chain couples TRBV4-3 to TRBJ2-1, with D perhaps matching TRBD2 (5 bases). V lost 0 bases and J lost 4, with 7 bases in between. This CDR3 is built from 14 residues. Germline CDR1 LGHNA, CDR2 YSLEER.

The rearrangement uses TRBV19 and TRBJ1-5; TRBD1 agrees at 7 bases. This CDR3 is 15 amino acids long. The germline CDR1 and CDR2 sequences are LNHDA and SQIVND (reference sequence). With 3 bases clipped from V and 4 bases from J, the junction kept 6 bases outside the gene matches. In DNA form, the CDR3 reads TGTGCCAGTAGTATGTTCGACAGGGTAAATCAGCCCCAGCATTTT. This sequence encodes CASSMFDRVNQPQHF. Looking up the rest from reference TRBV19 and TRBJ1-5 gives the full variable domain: DGGITQSPKYLFRKEGQNVTLSCEQNLNHDAMYWYRQDPGQGLRLIYYSQIVNDFQKGDIAEGYSVSREKKESFPLTVTSAQKNPTAFYLCASSMFDRVNQPQHFGDGTRLSIL.

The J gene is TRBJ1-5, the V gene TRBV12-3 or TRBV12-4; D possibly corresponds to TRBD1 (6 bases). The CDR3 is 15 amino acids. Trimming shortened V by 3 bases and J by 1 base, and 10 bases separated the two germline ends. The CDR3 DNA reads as TGTGCCAGCAGTTTGGAAGGGGGGAGCAATCAGCCCCAGCATTTT. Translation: CASSLEGGSNQPQHF.

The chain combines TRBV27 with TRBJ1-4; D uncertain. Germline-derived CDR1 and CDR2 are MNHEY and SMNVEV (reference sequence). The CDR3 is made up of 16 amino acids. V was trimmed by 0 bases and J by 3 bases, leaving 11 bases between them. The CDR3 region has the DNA TGTGCCAGCAGTTTATCGATAATGGGAGCTAATGAAAAACTGTTTTTT. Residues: CASSLSIMGANEKLFF.

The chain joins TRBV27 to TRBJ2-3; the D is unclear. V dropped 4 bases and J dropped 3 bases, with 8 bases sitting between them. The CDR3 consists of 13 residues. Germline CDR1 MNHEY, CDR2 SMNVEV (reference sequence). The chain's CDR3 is CASSYRRTDTQYF. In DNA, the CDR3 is TGTGCCAGCAGTTATCGAAGGACAGATACGCAGTATTTT.

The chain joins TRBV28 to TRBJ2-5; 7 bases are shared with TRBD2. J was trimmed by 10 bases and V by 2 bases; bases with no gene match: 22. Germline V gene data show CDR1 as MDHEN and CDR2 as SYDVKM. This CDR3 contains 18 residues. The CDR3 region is CASSLGGGFDQQPLYQYF. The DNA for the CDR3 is TGTGCCAGCAGTTTAGGGGGGGGATTCGACCAACAGCCCCTTTACCAGTACTTC.

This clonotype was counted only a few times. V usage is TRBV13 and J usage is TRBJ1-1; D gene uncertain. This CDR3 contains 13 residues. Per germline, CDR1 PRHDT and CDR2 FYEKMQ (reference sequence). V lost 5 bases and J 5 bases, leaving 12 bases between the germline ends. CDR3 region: CASSRYGETEAFF. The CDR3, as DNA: TGTGCCAGCAGCAGGTACGGGGAGACTGAAGCTTTCTTT.

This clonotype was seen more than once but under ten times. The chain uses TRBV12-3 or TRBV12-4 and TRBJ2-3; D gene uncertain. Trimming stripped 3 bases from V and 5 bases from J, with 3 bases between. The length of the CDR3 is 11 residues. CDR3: CASSLKDTQYF. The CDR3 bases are TGTGCCAGCAGTTTGAAAGATACGCAGTATTTT.

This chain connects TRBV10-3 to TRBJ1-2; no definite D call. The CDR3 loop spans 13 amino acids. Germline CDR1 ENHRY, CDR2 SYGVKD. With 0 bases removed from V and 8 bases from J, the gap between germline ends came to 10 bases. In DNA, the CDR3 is TGTGCCATCAGTGAGTCTTCTGCAGGAGGCTACACCTTC. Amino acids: CAISESSAGGYTF.

This CDR3 reads CATSQIRQVTDTQYF. DNA of the CDR3: TGTGCCACCAGCCAGATAAGACAAGTCACAGATACGCAGTATTTT. The chain couples TRBV15 to TRBJ2-3, with no clear D. The length of the CDR3 is 15 residues. V was clipped by 5 bases and J by 2 bases, with 14 bases between them. Germline V gives CDR1 LNHNV, CDR2 YYDKDF (reference sequence).

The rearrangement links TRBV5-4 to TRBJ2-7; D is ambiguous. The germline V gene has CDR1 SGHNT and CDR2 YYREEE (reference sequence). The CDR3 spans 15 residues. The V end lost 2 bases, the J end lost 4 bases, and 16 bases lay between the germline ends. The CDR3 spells CASSFLDRRNYEQYF. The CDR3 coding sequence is TGTGCCAGCAGCTTTCTGGACCGCCGTAATTACGAGCAGTACTTC.

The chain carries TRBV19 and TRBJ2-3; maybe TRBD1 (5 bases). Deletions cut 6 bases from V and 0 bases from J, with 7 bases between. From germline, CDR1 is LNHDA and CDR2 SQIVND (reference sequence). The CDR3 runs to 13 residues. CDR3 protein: CASSRVSTDTQYF. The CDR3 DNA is TGTGCCAGTAGCAGGGTCAGCACAGATACGCAGTATTTT. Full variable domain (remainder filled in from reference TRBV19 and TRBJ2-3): DGGITQSPKYLFRKEGQNVTLSCEQNLNHDAMYWYRQDPGQGLRLIYYSQIVNDFQKGDIAEGYSVSREKKESFPLTVTSAQKNPTAFYLCASSRVSTDTQYFGPGTRLTVL.

Here the CDR3 DNA reads TGTGCCAGCAGTCCGGGCCTTGGGGTTCGACACGAGCAGTACTTC. Its translation is CASSPGLGVRHEQYF. V gene TRBV6-5 combines with J gene TRBJ2-7; D gene uncertain. This CDR3 is 15 amino acids long. V lost 5 bases and J lost 5, with 19 bases in between. Germline V gene sequence: CDR1 MNHEY, CDR2 SVGAGI.

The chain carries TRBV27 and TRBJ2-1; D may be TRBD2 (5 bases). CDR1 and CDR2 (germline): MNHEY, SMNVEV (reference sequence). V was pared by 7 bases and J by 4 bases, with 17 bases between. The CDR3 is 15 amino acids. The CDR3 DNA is TGTGCCAGCAATGACACCCCCGGGGTTTACAATGAGCAGTTCTTC. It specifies CASNDTPGVYNEQFF.

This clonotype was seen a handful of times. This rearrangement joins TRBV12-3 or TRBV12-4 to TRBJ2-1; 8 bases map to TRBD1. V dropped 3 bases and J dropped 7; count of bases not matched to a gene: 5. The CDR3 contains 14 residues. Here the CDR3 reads CASSLTGAGNEQFF. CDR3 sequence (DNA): TGTGCCAGCAGTTTGACAGGGGCTGGTAATGAGCAGTTCTTC.

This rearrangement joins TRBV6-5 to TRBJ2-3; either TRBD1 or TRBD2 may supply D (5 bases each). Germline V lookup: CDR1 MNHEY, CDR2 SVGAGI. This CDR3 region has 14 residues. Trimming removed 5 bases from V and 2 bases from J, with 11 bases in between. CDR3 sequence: CASSQRDVTDTQYF. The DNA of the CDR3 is TGTGCCAGCAGTCAACGGGACGTCACAGATACGCAGTATTTT.

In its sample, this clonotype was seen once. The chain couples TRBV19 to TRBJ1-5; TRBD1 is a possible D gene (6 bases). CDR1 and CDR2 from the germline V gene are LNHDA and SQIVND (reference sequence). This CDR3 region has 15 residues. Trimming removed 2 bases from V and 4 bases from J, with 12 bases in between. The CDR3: CASSITGSTNQPQHF. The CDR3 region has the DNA TGTGCCAGTAGTATAACAGGGTCGACGAATCAGCCCCAGCATTTT.

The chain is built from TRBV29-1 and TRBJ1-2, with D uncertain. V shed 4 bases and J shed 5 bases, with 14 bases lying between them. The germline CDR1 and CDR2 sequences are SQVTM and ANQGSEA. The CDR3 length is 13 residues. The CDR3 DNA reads TGCAGCGTTGTCCCCTCCTCGTATTATGGCTACACCTTC. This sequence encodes CSVVPSSYYGYTF.

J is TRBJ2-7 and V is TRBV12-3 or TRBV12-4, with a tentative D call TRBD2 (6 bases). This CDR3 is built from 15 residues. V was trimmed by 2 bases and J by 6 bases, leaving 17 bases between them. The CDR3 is CASSLSGGLLSEQYF. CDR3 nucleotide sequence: TGTGCCAGCAGTTTATCCGGGGGACTTCTCTCCGAGCAGTACTTC.

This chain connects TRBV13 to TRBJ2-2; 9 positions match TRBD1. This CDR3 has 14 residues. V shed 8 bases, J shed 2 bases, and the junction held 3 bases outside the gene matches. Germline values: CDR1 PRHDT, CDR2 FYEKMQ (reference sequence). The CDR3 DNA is TGTGCCAGCCTTACAGGGGGCAACACCGGGGAGCTGTTTTTT. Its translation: CASLTGGNTGELFF.